Below, one T cell receptor beta chain is given with its context. The target antigen is unknown. Per germline, CDR1 MGHRA and CDR2 YSYEKL. This CDR3 is built from 13 residues. Trimming shortened V by 2 bases and J by 5 bases, and 9 bases separated the two germline ends. The PCR was carried out with 60 Vbeta primers and 13 Jbeta primers. Using immunoSEQ multiplex PCR, the repertoire was profiled, and TCRdb retains in-frame clones only, with some absent. The sample records roughly 120,000 clones, more than 65% being singletons. These data belong to a study of cytomegalovirus exposure and HLA in healthy donors. Study at large: Earlier, approximately 190 million T cells were analyzed, and 117 million unique TCR beta sequences were found among them. Whole-study results and caveats: For most subjects, TCR beta sequences were reported to predict HLA-A and HLA-B alleles with accuracy. Most TCR sequences showed up rarely, but some public TCRs showed up in many donors.

The rearrangement uses TRBV4-1 and TRBJ2-5; D is undetermined. Sequenced: PBMCs. This receptor was taken from a young man in good health and CMV-seropositive. The CDR3 region is CASSQFLLETQYF. CDR3 nucleotides: TGCGCCAGCAGCCAATTTCTCCTGGAGACCCAGTACTTC.